The 24 T cell receptor beta chains in this list originate from one sample, sequenced in a study of blood T cell repertoires in COVID-19. The assay was immunoSEQ multiplex PCR, and TCRdb's table has in-frame clones only and misses some. The table records under 95,000 clones, about 83% of them present only once. Sequencing was done on a sample of peripheral blood. These receptors were collected from a woman in her 70s with acute or convalescent COVID-19.

A single count supports this clone. The chain is built from TRBV5-1 and TRBJ1-1; TRBD1 agrees at 7 bases. The CDR3 extends over 14 amino acids. Germline trimming cut 4 bases from V and 3 bases from J; bases unmatched to any gene: 6. Germline values: CDR1 SGHRS, CDR2 YFSETQ. CDR3 amino acids: CASSRGLGDTEAFF. The CDR3, as DNA: TGCGCCAGCAGCAGGGGGCTTGGGGACACTGAAGCTTTCTTT. Supplemented by reference TRBV5-1 and TRBJ1-1, the full variable domain reads KAGVTQTPRYLIKTRGQQVTLSCSPISGHRSVSWYQQTPGQGLQFLFEYFSETQRNKGNFPGRFSGRQFSNSRSEMNVSTLELGDSALYLCASSRGLGDTEAFFGQGTRLTVV.

The V call is TRBV6-1, the J call TRBJ1-4; D remains ambiguous. The CDR3 extends over 14 amino acids. V gave up 0 bases and J gave up 5 bases, with 7 bases separating them. Germline V gives CDR1 MNHNS, CDR2 SASEGT. The CDR3 sequence: CASSEASSNEKLFF. In DNA, the CDR3 is TGTGCCAGCAGTGAAGCGTCATCAAATGAAAAACTGTTTTTT.

The chain recombines TRBV19 with TRBJ1-2, with 7 bases matching TRBD1. Looked up from germline, CDR1 is LNHDA and CDR2 is SQIVND (reference sequence). Trimming took 3 bases from V and 8 from J; bases not matched to a gene: 12. This CDR3 is built from 15 residues. CDR3 in DNA: TGTGCCAGTAGTATCGCCCGGGGGCAGGGGGAAGGCTACACCTTC. As protein: CASSIARGQGEGYTF.

V and J are TRBV7-9 and TRBJ2-7; D might be TRBD2 (6 bases). V lost 5 bases, J lost 0 bases, and 14 bases lay in between. CDR3 length: 15 residues. CDR1 SEHNR and CDR2 FQNEAQ come from the germline V gene (reference sequence). The CDR3 sequence is CASSAIGRASYEQYF. CDR3 DNA sequence: TGTGCCAGCAGCGCCATCGGGAGAGCCTCCTACGAGCAGTACTTC.

This chain connects TRBV10-3 to TRBJ2-2, with 10 bases identical to TRBD1. The CDR3 extends over 16 amino acids. Germline-derived CDR1 and CDR2 are ENHRY and SYGVKD. The V segment lost 4 bases and the J segment 4 bases; nucleotides outside the gene matches: 6. The CDR3 loop is CAISGGQGIGTGELFF. CDR3 bases: TGTGCCATCAGTGGGGGACAGGGGATAGGCACCGGGGAGCTGTTTTTT.

This chain connects TRBV18 to TRBJ1-1; TRBD1 might be the D (5 bases). This CDR3 has 12 residues. Germline assignment: CDR1 KGHSH and CDR2 LQKENI. V shed 8 bases and J shed 2 bases, with 9 bases lying between them. CDR3 region: CASRTFNTEAFF. In DNA form, the CDR3 reads TGTGCCAGCCGGACATTTAACACTGAAGCTTTCTTT.

The rearrangement joins TRBV19 to TRBJ1-1, with no clear D. Germline loops: CDR1 LNHDA, CDR2 SQIVND (reference sequence). V was cut by 5 bases and J by 5 bases, with 21 bases left in between. The CDR3 contains 16 residues. The CDR3: CASSPRFGGSETEAFF. CDR3 coding DNA: TGTGCCAGTAGTCCCCGGTTCGGCGGGAGTGAAACTGAAGCTTTCTTT.

V gene TRBV5-1 combines with J gene TRBJ1-5, with 7 positions matching TRBD1. Germline loops: CDR1 SGHRS, CDR2 YFSETQ. Germline trimming cut 5 bases from V and 5 bases from J; bases unmatched to any gene: 4. The CDR3 is 13 amino acids. The CDR3 is CASRTDRDQPQHF. The CDR3 nucleotides are TGCGCCAGCAGGACCGACAGGGATCAGCCCCAGCATTTT.

V is TRBV19 and J is TRBJ1-5; D gene unclear. Trimming cost V 5 bases and J 3 bases, with 11 bases left between them. Germline V gives CDR1 LNHDA, CDR2 SQIVND (reference sequence). The CDR3 runs 14 residues. In DNA, the CDR3 is TGTGCCAGTAGTCTAGCAGGTTTCAATCAGCCCCAGCATTTT. It is translated as CASSLAGFNQPQHF.

This clone was seen a single time. The rearrangement joins TRBV28 to TRBJ1-5, with 8 positions matching TRBD1. The junction had 7 bases not matched to a gene; V was cut back by 6 bases and J by 6 bases. This CDR3 region has 14 residues. Germline V lookup: CDR1 MDHEN, CDR2 SYDVKM. The CDR3 nucleotides are TGTGCCAGCAGGGTCAGCCAGGGGGCTCAGCCCCAGCATTTT. Translation: CASRVSQGAQPQHF.

This chain joins TRBV5-1 and TRBJ2-1; the match to TRBD2 covers 8 bases. The CDR3 extends over 14 amino acids. CDR1 is SGHRS and CDR2 is YFSETQ in the germline V gene. After removal of 4 bases from V and 4 bases from J, the junction contained 4 bases not matched to a gene. Here the CDR3 DNA reads TGCGCCAGCAGCGCAGGACTAGCTTACAATGAGCAGTTCTTC. Its translation is CASSAGLAYNEQFF.

The V call is TRBV14, the J call TRBJ1-2; D is unclear. Germline CDR1 reads SGHDN; CDR2 reads FVKESK. Trimming took 1 base from V and 2 from J, leaving 8 bases between them. The CDR3 sequence is 14 residues long. The CDR3 coding sequence is TGTGCCAGCAGCCAAGTGCCAGAAAACTATGGCTACACCTTC. Translating it yields CASSQVPENYGYTF.

This chain connects TRBV5-8 to TRBJ1-5, with 7 bases fitting TRBD1. V trimming: 4 bases; J trimming: 0 bases; junction bases outside the gene matches: 13. The CDR3 has 18 amino acids. Germline V CDR1 and CDR2: SGHTS, YDEGEE. CDR3 loop: CASSHLRDSFYSNQPQHF. DNA for the CDR3: TGTGCCAGCAGCCATCTTCGGGACAGCTTTTATAGCAATCAGCCCCAGCATTTT.

CDR3 DNA: TGTGCCACCAGTGATGAATCGGGACAGGTGAACACCGGGGAGCTGTTTTTT. Amino acids: CATSDESGQVNTGELFF. The chain couples TRBV24-1 to TRBJ2-2, with 8 bases matching TRBD1. The ends lost 3 bases at V and 1 base at J; junction bases unmatched: 6. CDR1 is KGHDR, CDR2 SFDVKD, per germline. CDR3 length: 17 residues.

The chain employs TRBV11-2 and TRBJ2-1; D possibly corresponds to TRBD1 (6 bases). CDR3 length equals 16 residues. Trimming removed 0 bases from V and 0 bases from J, with 9 bases in between. Germline V gene lookup returns CDR1 SGHAT and CDR2 FQNNGV. The DNA for the CDR3 is TGTGCCAGCAGCTTAGAAGGACAGTTCTCCTACAATGAGCAGTTCTTC. Encoded protein: CASSLEGQFSYNEQFF.

V usage is TRBV7-2 and J usage is TRBJ1-2; D might be TRBD1 (6 bases). CDR3 length: 13 residues. V was clipped by 5 bases and J by 6 bases, with 13 bases between them. Germline-derived CDR1 and CDR2 are SGHTA and FQGNSA. DNA for the CDR3: TGTGCCAGCAGCCCCCGTGGGGGCGATGGCTACACCTTC. Its translation: CASSPRGGDGYTF.

CDR3 residues: CASSPGQGEFAQPQHF. CDR3 nucleotides: TGTGCCAGCAGCCCCGGACAGGGGGAATTTGCTCAGCCCCAGCATTTT. The chain links TRBV11-2 to TRBJ1-5; 10 bases match TRBD1. J lost 6 bases, V lost 5 bases, and 10 bases had no gene match. The CDR3 covers 16 residues. Germline V CDR1 and CDR2: SGHAT, FQNNGV.

The chain joins TRBV19 to TRBJ1-6; D might be TRBD1 (6 bases). The CDR3 sequence is 13 residues long. The germline V and J ends were trimmed by 6 bases and 4 bases, with 7 bases remaining between them. CDR1 is LNHDA, CDR2 SQIVND, per germline (reference sequence). As DNA, the CDR3 is TGTGCCAGTAGGGACAGATATAATTCACCCCTCCACTTT. As protein: CASRDRYNSPLHF.

This clone appeared a few times. V and J are TRBV12-3 or TRBV12-4 and TRBJ1-3; tentatively, D is TRBD1 (5 bases). Deletions cut 8 bases from V and 0 bases from J, with 8 bases between. This CDR3 is built from 13 residues. The CDR3 protein is CASGTGSGNTIYF. In DNA form, the CDR3 reads TGTGCCAGCGGTACAGGCTCTGGAAACACCATATATTTT.

The chain is built from TRBV3-1 (or the pseudogene TRBV3-2) and TRBJ1-2, with D unresolved. The germline V gene encodes CDR1 LGHDT and CDR2 YNNKEL (reference sequence). V lost 3 bases and J 8 bases, leaving 10 bases between the germline ends. The CDR3 covers 12 residues. CDR3 residues: CASSHVEGGYTF. The CDR3 coding sequence is TGTGCCAGCAGCCATGTTGAGGGCGGCTACACCTTC.

The rearrangement joins TRBV5-8 to TRBJ2-7; 12 bases are a match to TRBD2. Germline CDR1 and CDR2: SGHTS and YDEGEE. The CDR3 length is 18 residues. V dropped 4 bases and J dropped 2; count of bases not matched to a gene: 13. CDR3 in amino acids: CASSDAGTSGPSPYEQYF. Written as DNA, the CDR3 is TGTGCCAGCAGCGACGCCGGGACTAGCGGGCCTTCACCCTACGAGCAGTACTTC.

V and J are TRBV9 and TRBJ2-7, with D possibly matching TRBD2 (6 bases). In germline, CDR1 is SGDLS, CDR2 YYNGEE. The V end lost 4 bases, the J end lost 4 bases, and 12 bases lay between the germline ends. This CDR3 is built from 13 residues. The CDR3 DNA sequence: TGTGCCAGCAGCTTGGGACTCGGGTACGAGCAGTACTTC. This codes for CASSLGLGYEQYF.

The chain recombines TRBV29-1 with TRBJ2-5; 7 positions match TRBD2. With V trimmed by 6 bases and J by 5 bases, 6 bases remained unmatched. Germline loops: CDR1 SQVTM, CDR2 ANQGSEA. The CDR3 consists of 12 residues. The CDR3 region is CSVRLASETQYF. In nucleotides, the CDR3 is TGCAGCGTCCGACTAGCCAGTGAGACCCAGTACTTC.

The chain joins TRBV29-1 to TRBJ2-3; no clear D gene. V lost 3 bases, J lost 0 bases, and 10 bases lay in between. The CDR3 covers 14 residues. In germline, CDR1 is SQVTM, CDR2 ANQGSEA. Written as DNA, the CDR3 is TGCAGCGTTGAGGCTGCGGCGAGCACAGATACGCAGTATTTT. Translation gives CSVEAAASTDTQYF.